This T cell receptor (beta chain) was captured by sequencing in a study of a mutant IDH1 vaccine in newly diagnosed glioma. Background on the study: Once 4-6 weeks had passed after radiotherapy alone, vaccination started, or it started with temozolomide cycles. Treatment recipients were approximately 60% male and roughly 38% female, and their mean age was approximately 43 years.

Time point reported: week 23, last vaccination. Doses consisted of 300 ug of mutant IDH1 20-mer peptide each, paired with topical imiquimod. New WHO grade 3 or 4 astrocytomas that were IDH1-mutant and ATRX-lost had been found in donors. A remark on this clone: Its target is not known.

CDR3 size: 15 residues. Germline-derived CDR1 and CDR2 are MNHNS and SASEGT. The V end was cut by 2 bases, the J end by 11 bases, with 19 bases between. Sequencing was performed with immunoSEQ multiplex PCR; in TCRdb, only in-frame clones are kept and a portion is missing. The sample records roughly 36,000 clones, 88% being singletons. The chain is built from TRBV6-1 and TRBJ1-5; D possibly corresponds to TRBD1 (5 bases). The receptor was derived from a man aged 35 to 55 with glioma. Specimen: PBMCs, collected from a glioma patient whose treatment included an IDH1 peptide vaccine. CDR3 DNA: TGTGCCAGCAGTGAAATAGAGGGGTTGAATCCGGCCCAGCATTTT. This codes for CASSEIEGLNPAQHF.